The 25 T cell receptor beta chains listed next were all sequenced from one sample in a study of CD8 T cells in Susac syndrome. Random hexamers were used to reverse transcribe the RNA input (about 0.5 to 1 ug). TCRdb reprocessed the immunoSEQ multiplex PCR reads via MiXCR and lists one record per CDR3 protein. The sample yields fewer than 250,000 distinct CDR3 sequences, approximately 90% seen once. Source material: CD8+ T cells from PBMCs. These receptors all stem from a human donor with multiple sclerosis.

The chain is built from TRBV5-1 and TRBJ1-2, with 9 bases matching TRBD1. The V gene end was trimmed by 7 bases and the J gene end by 4 bases; junction bases not matched to a gene: 8. CDR3 length equals 14 residues. CDR1 and CDR2 from the germline V gene are SGHRS and YFSETQ. The CDR3 spells CASSPADRGYGYTF. The CDR3 DNA sequence: TGCGCCAGCTCGCCGGCGGACAGGGGCTATGGCTACACCTTC.

In DNA form, the CDR3 reads TGTGCCAGCAGCGTAGGACAGAACTCAAATCAGCCCCAGCATTTT. Residues: CASSVGQNSNQPQHF. The genes are TRBV9 and TRBJ1-5; D is perhaps TRBD1 (5 bases). The CDR3 totals 15 residues. Trimming pared 0 bases from V and 4 bases from J, leaving 11 bases between. From germline, CDR1 is SGDLS and CDR2 YYNGEE. Based on the CDR3 plus reference TRBV9 and TRBJ1-5, the full variable domain is DSGVTQTPKHLITATGQRVTLRCSPRSGDLSVYWYQQSLDQGLQFLIQYYNGEERAKGNILERFSAQQFPDLHSELNLSSLELGDSALYFCASSVGQNSNQPQHFGDGTRLSIL.

This chain links TRBV11-2 with TRBJ2-7; no definite D call. There are 12 residues in the CDR3. CDR1 is SGHAT, CDR2 FQNNGV, per germline. The ends were cut back, 6 bases at V and 7 bases at J, with 13 bases in the middle. The CDR3 loop reads CASRHMTEEQYF. CDR3 nucleotide sequence: TGTGCCAGCAGACACATGACGGAGGAGCAGTACTTC.

The CDR3 protein is CASPRESGTYNEQFF. Written as DNA, the CDR3 is TGTGCCAGCCCCCGGGAAAGCGGGACCTACAATGAGCAGTTCTTC. The chain couples TRBV7-9 to TRBJ2-1; TRBD2 matches 7 bases. The CDR3 consists of 15 residues. Germline-derived CDR1 and CDR2 are SEHNR and FQNEAQ (reference sequence). J lost 2 bases, V lost 8 bases, and 9 bases had no gene match.

The chain employs TRBV5-4 and TRBJ2-2, with no clear D. Trimming removed 4 bases at V and 8 bases at J, with 6 bases between. The CDR3 covers 11 residues. Per germline, CDR1 SGHNT and CDR2 YYREEE (reference sequence). The CDR3 sequence is CASSKSGELFF. The CDR3 DNA sequence: TGTGCCAGCAGCAAGAGTGGGGAGCTGTTTTTT. Full variable domain (outside the CDR3, taken from reference TRBV5-4 and TRBJ2-2): ETGVTQSPTHLIKTRGQQVTLRCSSQSGHNTVSWYQQALGQGPQFIFQYYREEENGRGNFPPRFSGLQFPNYSSELNVNALELDDSALYLCASSKSGELFFGEGSRLTVL.

V is TRBV7-9 and J is TRBJ2-7, with D possibly matching TRBD2 (5 bases). Germline V gives CDR1 SEHNR, CDR2 FQNEAQ (reference sequence). Trimming took 1 base from V and 4 from J, leaving 11 bases between them. The CDR3 is 14 residues long. CDR3 in DNA: TGTGCCAGCAGCTTAGATCGGGGAAATTACGAGCAGTACTTC. Protein: CASSLDRGNYEQYF.

V gene TRBV7-9 combines with J gene TRBJ2-1; TRBD1 might be the D (7 bases). The CDR3 sequence is 15 residues long. The V gene lost 4 bases and the J gene lost 4 bases, with 14 bases spanning the gap. CDR1 is SEHNR, CDR2 FQNEAQ, per germline (reference sequence). This CDR3 reads CASSWTGRGYNEQFF. CDR3 nucleotide sequence: TGTGCCAGCAGCTGGACAGGCCGGGGGTACAATGAGCAGTTCTTC.

This clonotype showed up just once. The chain is built from TRBV7-3 and TRBJ1-1; D is uncertain. Germline CDR1 reads SGHTA; CDR2 reads FQGTGA. V was pared by 0 bases and J by 3 bases, with 14 bases between. CDR3 length: 16 amino acids. CDR3 sequence: CASSLTYAGDDTEAFF. The CDR3 DNA reads as TGTGCCAGCAGCTTAACTTATGCAGGAGACGACACTGAAGCTTTCTTT.

The V call is TRBV5-8, the J call TRBJ2-2; 12 bases fit TRBD2. J was trimmed by 16 bases and V by 4 bases; bases with no gene match: 11. Germline V gene data show CDR1 as SGHTS and CDR2 as YDEGEE. The CDR3 has 14 residues. CDR3 nucleotides: TGTGCCAGCAGCATTCGCCGACTAGCGGGAGACCAGTTTTTT. It is translated as CASSIRRLAGDQFF.

This clonotype came up a few times. Compared with germline, one end of the junction differs, possibly owing to a read error. This chain joins TRBV2 and TRBJ2-1; D is unresolved. Germline assignment: CDR1 SNHLY and CDR2 FYNNEI. The CDR3 covers 16 residues. The CDR3 spells CASSEDPALPYNEQFF. The CDR3 bases are TGTGCCAGCAGCGAAGACCCTGCTCTTCCATACAATGAGCAGTTCTTC.

The gene calls are TRBV4-1 and TRBJ2-5; 8 positions agree with TRBD1. CDR1 and CDR2 from the germline V gene are MGHRA and YSYEKL. Losses at the gene ends were 4 bases for V and 4 bases for J; bases not matched to a gene: 14. This CDR3 spans 17 amino acids. The chain's CDR3 is CASSPIEQGVGGETQYF. The CDR3 nucleotides are TGCGCCAGCAGCCCGATTGAACAGGGGGTGGGCGGAGAGACCCAGTACTTC.

This clonotype was observed a single time. The chain uses TRBV29-1 and TRBJ1-2, with D perhaps TRBD1 (5 bases). CDR1 and CDR2 (germline): SQVTM, ANQGSEA. The length of the CDR3 is 11 residues. The V end was cut by 2 bases, the J end by 6 bases, with 7 bases between. The CDR3 loop is CSVEMGDGYTF. The CDR3 nucleotides are TGCAGCGTTGAAATGGGGGATGGCTACACCTTC. The variable domain in full, with the rest retrieved from reference TRBV29-1 and TRBJ1-2, is SAVISQKPSRDICQRGTSLTIQCQVDSQVTMMFWYRQQPGQSLTLIATANQGSEATYESGFVIDKFPISRPNLTFSTLTVSNMSPEDSSIYLCSVEMGDGYTFGSGTRLTVV.

The chain recombines TRBV6-2 or TRBV6-3 with TRBJ2-3, with a weak D call TRBD2 (5 bases). This CDR3 has 14 amino acids. V lost 2 bases and J lost 2, with 8 bases in between. Germline-derived CDR1 and CDR2 are MNHEY and SVGEGT. CDR3 sequence: CASSYGAATDTQYF. Written as DNA, the CDR3 is TGTGCCAGCAGTTACGGAGCGGCCACAGATACGCAGTATTTT.

Only a few counts were recorded for this clonotype. The chain couples TRBV4-2 to TRBJ1-2; unclear D gene. The V end was cut by 2 bases, the J end by 1 base, with 11 bases between. The CDR3 sequence is 15 residues long. Germline V gene lookup returns CDR1 LGHNA and CDR2 YNFKEQ. The CDR3 is CASSQLRQNNYGYTF. The CDR3 nucleotides are TGTGCCAGCAGCCAACTAAGGCAGAATAACTATGGCTACACCTTC.

The rearrangement uses TRBV4-1 and TRBJ1-5; D possibly corresponds to TRBD1 (5 bases). Per the germline V gene, CDR1 is MGHRA and CDR2 is YSYEKL. V shed 0 bases and J shed 4 bases, with 10 bases lying between them. The CDR3 is 15 amino acids. The CDR3 nucleotides are TGCGCCAGCAGCCAAGAGAGGGCAGGGAATCAGCCCCAGCATTTT. Translated, it gives CASSQERAGNQPQHF.

The chain links TRBV6-2 or TRBV6-3 to TRBJ1-1; TRBD1 agrees at 7 bases. J was trimmed by 8 bases and V by 2 bases; bases with no gene match: 17. Germline V gene data show CDR1 as MNHEY and CDR2 as SVGEGT. This CDR3 comprises 17 residues. CDR3 sequence: CASSYVGTAVGGVEAFF. The CDR3 bases are TGTGCCAGCAGTTACGTGGGGACAGCGGTTGGCGGAGTCGAAGCTTTCTTT.

This chain links TRBV5-6 with TRBJ2-1; the match to TRBD2 covers 12 bases. The CDR3 sequence is 18 residues long. Losses at the gene ends were 6 bases for V and 11 bases for J; bases not matched to a gene: 21. In germline, CDR1 is SGHDT, CDR2 YYEEEE. Here the CDR3 DNA reads TGTGCCAGCAACTCGGGACTAGCGGGCCCCCGACCCCCTAATCAGCAGTTCTTC. Amino acids: CASNSGLAGPRPPNQQFF.

V gene TRBV7-9 combines with J gene TRBJ2-5; 7 bases are a match to TRBD1. The CDR3 totals 15 residues. Trimming cost V 1 base and J 3 bases; bases outside gene matches: 5. Germline loops: CDR1 SEHNR, CDR2 FQNEAQ (reference sequence). The CDR3 DNA follows: TGTGCCAGCAGCTTAGGGGGACAGTTTGAAGAGACCCAGTACTTC. Its protein product is CASSLGGQFEETQYF.

The rearrangement uses TRBV20-1 and TRBJ2-7, with 12 bases aligning to TRBD2. The CDR3 has 14 amino acids. CDR1 is DFQATT and CDR2 is SNEGSKA in the germline V gene (reference sequence). The ends lost 5 bases at V and 3 bases at J; junction bases unmatched: 5. The CDR3 here is CSAPILAGGYEQYF. In nucleotides, the CDR3 is TGCAGTGCTCCGATACTAGCGGGAGGCTACGAGCAGTACTTC.

This rearrangement joins TRBV27 to TRBJ1-2; D might be TRBD1 (6 bases). The CDR3 has 15 amino acids. CDR1 and CDR2 from the germline V gene are MNHEY and SMNVEV (reference sequence). V was pared by 3 bases and J by 8 bases, with 19 bases between. The CDR3 nucleotides read TGTGCCAGCAGTTTGGAAGGAGGGGGAAGGGAAGGCTACACCTTC. Protein sequence: CASSLEGGGREGYTF.

This chain joins TRBV27 and TRBJ1-1; 8 bases agree with TRBD1. The V gene's germline CDR1 is MNHEY and CDR2 SMNVEV (reference sequence). The CDR3 length is 17 residues. V trimming: 5 bases; J trimming: 0 bases; junction bases outside the gene matches: 11. The CDR3 DNA sequence: TGTGCCAGCAGTCCAGGACAGGGAGAAATGATGAACACTGAAGCTTTCTTT. Translation: CASSPGQGEMMNTEAFF.

The chain joins TRBV12-3 or TRBV12-4 to TRBJ2-3; perhaps D is TRBD1 or TRBD2 (5 bases each). There are 16 residues in the CDR3. The V end was cut by 7 bases, the J end by 2 bases, with 19 bases between. CDR3 nucleotide sequence: TGTGCCAGCACCGGACCCACCCGGGGCCCCACAGATACGCAGTATTTT. Translation gives CASTGPTRGPTDTQYF.

The chain uses TRBV29-1 and TRBJ2-1; 14 bases line up with TRBD2. Germline V gene sequence: CDR1 SQVTM, CDR2 ANQGSEA. V gave up 3 bases and J gave up 0 bases; unmatched junction bases: 4. The length of the CDR3 is 17 residues. The CDR3 sequence: CSVEGLAGANSYNEQFF. For the CDR3, the DNA is TGCAGCGTTGAGGGACTAGCGGGAGCTAACTCCTACAATGAGCAGTTCTTC.

The chain joins TRBV21-1 to TRBJ1-5; the listed D gene, TRBD1, was not tested against the DNA. TRBV21-1 is annotated as a pseudogene. The CDR3 has 19 residues. In DNA form, the CDR3 reads TGTGCCAGCAGCAATCGGTACTCCCCCCAGGGGTTCCTGAATCAGCCCCAGCATTTT. Its protein is CASSNRYSPQGFLNQPQHF.

The V call is TRBV4-2, the J call TRBJ2-2; 10 bases map to TRBD1. The CDR3 is made up of 15 amino acids. Looked up from germline, CDR1 is LGHNA and CDR2 is YNFKEQ. J gave up 5 bases and V 4 bases, and 4 bases lay outside the gene matches. The CDR3 region has the DNA TGTGCCAGCAGCCCAGGGGACAGGGGTACCGGGGAGCTGTTTTTT. Encoded protein: CASSPGDRGTGELFF.